The 12 T cell receptor beta chains below all came from one sample that was sequenced in a study of cytomegalovirus exposure and HLA in healthy donors (dated by TCRdb to 2017 to 2019). Receptor amplification or capture employed the immunoSEQ multiplex PCR assay. For the multiplex PCR, a mixture combining 60 forward primers for TCR Vbeta segments and 13 reverse primers for TCR Jbeta segments was used. TCRdb re-hosts the immuneACCESS table, in-frame sequences only. Its copies lack some clones; in the studies checked, an unresolved V gene accounts for under half of them, and the cause for the rest is not known. This sample lists 90,000 or so clones; roughly 82% were detected once. Of the sample, around 3.7% is held by the ten largest clones. The sample consisted of PBMCs. These receptors were taken from a man aged 30-40 years in good health and CMV-seropositive.

The chain uses TRBV19 and TRBJ2-2, with 12 nucleotides matching TRBD2. V was clipped by 5 bases and J by 4 bases; unmatched bases: 5. The CDR3 runs to 16 residues. Germline CDR1 and CDR2: LNHDA and SQIVND (reference sequence). CDR3 protein: CASSASGRGTTGELFF. CDR3 DNA sequence: TGTGCCAGTAGTGCTAGCGGGAGGGGGACCACCGGGGAGCTGTTTTTT. The entire variable domain, with the rest obtained from reference TRBV19 and TRBJ2-2, is as follows: DGGITQSPKYLFRKEGQNVTLSCEQNLNHDAMYWYRQDPGQGLRLIYYSQIVNDFQKGDIAEGYSVSREKKESFPLTVTSAQKNPTAFYLCASSASGRGTTGELFFGEGSRLTVL.

This clone was seen a single time. The rearrangement links TRBV2 to TRBJ2-7; TRBD1 matches 8 bases. Germline V gives CDR1 SNHLY, CDR2 FYNNEI. The CDR3 is 15 residues long. Trimming removed 6 bases from V and 2 bases from J; junction bases left unmatched: 9. CDR3 sequence (DNA): TGTGCCAGCAGACCCGGGACAGGTGAACCCTACGAGCAGTACTTC. Translated: CASRPGTGEPYEQYF. Filled out from reference TRBV2 and TRBJ2-7, the complete variable domain reads EPEVTQTPSHQVTQMGQEVILRCVPISNHLYFYWYRQILGQKVEFLVSFYNNEISEKSEIFDDQFSVERPDGSNFTLKIRSTKLEDSAMYFCASRPGTGEPYEQYFGPGTRLTVT.

V is TRBV10-3 and J is TRBJ1-4; D is possibly TRBD1 (5 bases). Trimming cost V 4 bases and J 3 bases, with 12 bases left between them. The CDR3 extends over 15 amino acids. CDR1 is ENHRY, CDR2 SYGVKD, per germline. The CDR3 DNA sequence: TGTGCCATCAGTGCCCGGGACTCGGCTAATGAAAAACTGTTTTTT. This codes for CAISARDSANEKLFF.

The genes are TRBV7-2 and TRBJ2-3; TRBD2 is a possible D gene (6 bases). V shed 3 bases and J shed 0 bases, with 10 bases lying between them. CDR3 length: 15 amino acids. Germline V gene sequence: CDR1 SGHTA, CDR2 FQGNSA. The CDR3 bases are TGTGCCAGCAGCTTTAGCGGAATTAGCACAGATACGCAGTATTTT. As protein: CASSFSGISTDTQYF. Combining the CDR3 with reference TRBV7-2 and TRBJ2-3 gives the whole variable domain GAGVSQSPSNKVTEKGKDVELRCDPISGHTALYWYRQSLGQGLEFLIYFQGNSAPDKSGLPSDRFSAERTGGSVSTLTIQRTQQEDSAVYLCASSFSGISTDTQYFGPGTRLTVL.

J is TRBJ2-3 and V is TRBV10-3; a possible D gene is TRBD2 (6 bases). From germline, CDR1 is ENHRY and CDR2 SYGVKD. V was trimmed by 8 bases and J by 2 bases, leaving 11 bases between them. The length of the CDR3 is 13 residues. CDR3 in amino acids: CAILGGDTDTQYF. The CDR3 DNA reads TGTGCCATCCTCGGGGGAGACACAGATACGCAGTATTTT.

The V and J genes are TRBV7-6 and TRBJ2-5; possible D gene TRBD2, 5 bases. Looked up from germline, CDR1 is SGHVS and CDR2 is FNYEAQ. With 8 bases removed from V and 2 bases from J, the gap between germline ends came to 12 bases. The CDR3 extends over 13 amino acids. The CDR3 nucleotides are TGTGCCAGCCGAATAGCGACTCAAGAGACCCAGTACTTC. This encodes CASRIATQETQYF.

The chain couples TRBV7-2 to TRBJ2-7; TRBD1 agrees at 8 bases. The CDR3 loop spans 15 amino acids. CDR1 is SGHTA and CDR2 is FQGNSA in the germline V gene. J was trimmed by 3 bases and V by 6 bases; bases with no gene match: 10. The DNA of the CDR3 is TGTGCCAGCAGTCCGGACAGGGCAATATTCTACGAGCAGTACTTC. The encoded protein is CASSPDRAIFYEQYF.

As DNA, the CDR3 is TGTGCCTGGAGTGTCGGACGGACTCGCAGCGGGGAGCTGTTTTTT. Translation gives CAWSVGRTRSGELFF. V and J are TRBV30 and TRBJ2-2, with D perhaps matching TRBD2 (5 bases). Trimming took off 0 bases at V and 7 bases at J, with 15 bases between the two ends. CDR1 GTSNPN and CDR2 SVGIG come from the germline V gene (reference sequence). The CDR3 contains 15 residues.

The J gene is TRBJ1-1, the V gene TRBV28; a possible D gene is TRBD1 (6 bases). The germline V and J ends were trimmed by 3 bases and 9 bases, with 11 bases remaining between them. The CDR3 consists of 12 residues. Germline CDR1 is MDHEN and CDR2 is SYDVKM. The CDR3 bases are TGTGCCAGCAGTTTGTGGGGGCGAAAAGCTTTCTTT. Its translation: CASSLWGRKAFF.

The chain couples TRBV28 to TRBJ2-7; possible D gene TRBD2, 6 bases. V gave up 3 bases and J gave up 2 bases, with 14 bases separating them. There are 15 residues in the CDR3. CDR1 MDHEN and CDR2 SYDVKM come from the germline V gene. The CDR3 reads CASSFSGGDPYEQYF. Here the CDR3 DNA reads TGTGCCAGCAGTTTTTCTGGAGGGGATCCCTACGAGCAGTACTTC. The full variable domain, with the rest looked up from reference TRBV28 and TRBJ2-7, is DVKVTQSSRYLVKRTGEKVFLECVQDMDHENMFWYRQDPGLGLRLIYFSYDVKMKEKGDIPEGYSVSREKKERFSLILESASTNQTSMYLCASSFSGGDPYEQYFGPGTRLTVT.

The chain employs TRBV30 and TRBJ2-1; 8 bases agree with TRBD1. Germline lookup yields CDR1 GTSNPN and CDR2 SVGIG (reference sequence). Trimming cost V 2 bases and J 6 bases; bases outside gene matches: 6. CDR3 length: 14 amino acids. The CDR3, as DNA: TGTGCCTGGAGTAGGACAGGGCTAGTCAATGAGCAGTTCTTC. As protein: CAWSRTGLVNEQFF.

This clone has only a few counts. The chain employs TRBV9 and TRBJ2-5; 8 bases match TRBD2. The CDR3 contains 16 residues. V lost 3 bases, J lost 1 base, and 8 bases stayed unmatched. The germline V gene encodes CDR1 SGDLS and CDR2 YYNGEE. The CDR3 coding sequence is TGTGCCAGCAGCGCTCGGGACCGGGGGGGCCAAGAGACCCAGTACTTC. It is translated as CASSARDRGGQETQYF.